The following is a T cell receptor beta chain sequence with its context. Compared with germline, one end of the junction differs, possibly owing to a read error. The data are from a study of T cells in tumors after PD-1 blockade. Overall study context: Daily vismodegib 150 mg continued in a subset of anti-PD-1-treated patients.

In germline, CDR1 is SQVTM, CDR2 ANQGSEA. This CDR3 has 14 amino acids. Sequencing was performed with immunoSEQ multiplex PCR; in TCRdb, only in-frame clones are kept and a portion is missing. This table holds approximately 60,000 clones, over 65% found once. Genomic DNA template from tumor biopsies or peripheral blood, about 600 ng to 6,004 ng input. This clonotype was sampled from a human donor with basal cell carcinoma. The material was PBMCs, obtained after anti-PD-1 treatment. The genes are TRBV29-1 and TRBJ2-7; TRBD1 aligns across 8 bases. The CDR3 nucleotides are TGCAGCGTTAGGTTGAGTACAGGGGGGCACGAGAAGTACTTC. Amino acid sequence: CSVRLSTGGHEKYF.